One sample yielded the 27 T cell receptor beta chains listed below, sequenced in a study of blood T cell repertoires in COVID-19. The method was immunoSEQ multiplex PCR; TCRdb's version includes in-frame clones alone and lacks a portion of them. The sample holds 65,000 to 85,000 clones, 80% to 90% seen once. Material for sequencing was peripheral blood. Receptor source: a woman aged 60-70 years with acute or convalescent COVID-19.

The chain is built from TRBV9 and TRBJ1-1, with 7 bases lining up with TRBD1. Germline V gene data show CDR1 as SGDLS and CDR2 as YYNGEE. CDR3 length equals 14 residues. Trimming removed 0 bases from V and 7 bases from J; junction bases left unmatched: 6. The CDR3 nucleotides read TGTGCCAGCAGCGTAGACTGGGACAGCCTTGAAGCTTTCTTT. Protein sequence: CASSVDWDSLEAFF.

This clone has only one observation. This rearrangement joins TRBV14 to TRBJ2-5; D is unresolved. Germline V gives CDR1 SGHDN, CDR2 FVKESK. This CDR3 contains 14 residues. Trimming left V 4 bases short and J 2 bases short, with 11 bases between. Written as DNA, the CDR3 is TGTGCCAGCAGCCCCTTAGATCGTCAAGAGACCCAGTACTTC. This gives the protein CASSPLDRQETQYF.

The V call is TRBV10-3, the J call TRBJ1-1, with 7 bases matching TRBD1. The V gene's germline CDR1 is ENHRY and CDR2 SYGVKD. Germline trimming cut 4 bases from V and 3 bases from J; bases unmatched to any gene: 8. The CDR3 is 15 residues long. The CDR3 sequence is CAISASDRTDTEAFF. The CDR3 region has the DNA TGTGCCATCAGTGCTTCGGACAGGACGGACACTGAAGCTTTCTTT.

This clone was seen a few times. V and J are TRBV4-3 and TRBJ1-4, with 9 nucleotides matching TRBD1. V was pared by 4 bases and J by 11 bases, with 14 bases of the junction left unmatched. The CDR3 extends over 16 amino acids. Germline loops: CDR1 LGHNA, CDR2 YSLEER. CDR3 loop: CASSLKAGQGGGKLFF. CDR3 nucleotides: TGCGCCAGCAGCCTCAAGGCGGGACAGGGCGGTGGGAAACTGTTTTTT.

V usage is TRBV19 and J usage is TRBJ2-1; the match to TRBD2 covers 11 bases. This CDR3 spans 14 amino acids. J gave up 6 bases and V 2 bases, and 0 bases lay outside the gene matches. The germline V gene has CDR1 LNHDA and CDR2 SQIVND (reference sequence). The CDR3 nucleotides are TGTGCCAGTAGTATACTAGCGGGGGGCAATGAGCAGTTCTTC. It is translated as CASSILAGGNEQFF.

The rearrangement joins TRBV20-1 to TRBJ1-3; D is unresolved. Germline lookup yields CDR1 DFQATT and CDR2 SNEGSKA (reference sequence). This CDR3 spans 13 amino acids. The V end was cut by 3 bases, the J end by 0 bases, with 6 bases between. The CDR3 sequence: CSASAFSGNTIYF. CDR3 bases: TGCAGTGCTAGTGCTTTCTCTGGAAACACCATATATTTT.

The chain has TRBV5-3 and TRBJ2-5; D remains unclear. TRBV5-3 is noted as an ORF with a role that remains uncertain. The CDR3 spans 16 residues. Trimming shortened V by 3 bases and J by 6 bases, and 21 bases separated the two germline ends. The CDR3 here is CARSCRTRYCAQTQYF. The CDR3 DNA is TGTGCCAGAAGCTGTCGCACCAGGTATTGTGCACAGACCCAGTACTTC.

Only one count was recorded for this clone. This chain joins TRBV3-1 (or the pseudogene TRBV3-2) and TRBJ1-1; D not resolved. Trimming shortened V by 2 bases and J by 1 base, and 5 bases separated the two germline ends. Per the germline V gene, CDR1 is LGHDT and CDR2 is YNNKEL (reference sequence). The CDR3 contains 13 residues. The CDR3 reads CASSQTRNTEAFF. The CDR3 DNA reads TGTGCCAGCAGCCAAACGAGGAACACTGAAGCTTTCTTT.

This clone was seen a single time. The chain combines TRBV25-1 with TRBJ1-1; possibly TRBD1 for D (5 bases). V lost 6 bases and J lost 1, with 12 bases in between. Per germline, CDR1 MGHDK and CDR2 SYGVNS. The CDR3 has 14 residues. The CDR3 nucleotides read TGTGCCAGCAGCCCAAGGGGTAGGAACACTGAAGCTTTCTTT. Its protein product is CASSPRGRNTEAFF.

The chain carries TRBV6-5 and TRBJ1-3; D remains ambiguous. Germline CDR1 reads MNHEY; CDR2 reads SVGAGI. With 0 bases removed from V and 2 bases from J, the gap between germline ends came to 11 bases. This CDR3 has 16 amino acids. In DNA, the CDR3 is TGTGCCAGCAGTTACTCGTGGAGGGAGCCTGGAAACACCATATATTTT. This gives the protein CASSYSWREPGNTIYF.

This clone was recorded once. The rearrangement links TRBV5-6 to TRBJ2-5, with 11 bases fitting TRBD1. The CDR3 runs 16 residues. Trimming took 2 bases from V and 4 from J; bases not matched to a gene: 7. Looked up from germline, CDR1 is SGHDT and CDR2 is YYEEEE. CDR3: CASSFSGQGAPETQYF. DNA for the CDR3: TGTGCCAGCAGCTTTTCTGGACAGGGGGCGCCAGAGACCCAGTACTTC.

This chain uses TRBV5-1 with TRBJ2-7; a possible D gene is TRBD2 (6 bases). Trimming removed 4 bases from V and 2 bases from J, with 13 bases in between. CDR3 length: 14 amino acids. Germline values: CDR1 SGHRS, CDR2 YFSETQ. The CDR3 DNA reads as TGCGCCAGCAGCCAAGGGACGGGAGCCTACGAGCAGTACGTC. Translated, it gives CASSQGTGAYEQYV.

J is TRBJ2-7 and V is TRBV2; weak D call: TRBD2 (5 bases). Germline loops: CDR1 SNHLY, CDR2 FYNNEI. V dropped 6 bases and J dropped 5 bases, with 11 bases sitting between them. The length of the CDR3 is 12 residues. Here the CDR3 reads CASRLVIHEQYF. The CDR3 coding sequence is TGTGCCAGCAGACTAGTAATCCACGAGCAGTACTTC.

CDR3 sequence (DNA): TGTGCCATCAGTTCAGGACAGGGGCTTAATGGCTACACCTTC. It translates to CAISSGQGLNGYTF. V gene TRBV10-3 combines with J gene TRBJ1-2; 9 bases map to TRBD1. CDR1 is ENHRY, CDR2 SYGVKD, per germline. The V gene end was trimmed by 5 bases and the J gene end by 6 bases; junction bases not matched to a gene: 7. CDR3 length equals 14 residues.

This chain joins TRBV6-6 and TRBJ2-5; D possibly corresponds to TRBD2 (7 bases). Trimming took 4 bases from V and 3 from J, leaving 12 bases between them. Germline assignment: CDR1 MNHNY and CDR2 SVGAGI (reference sequence). The CDR3 is 14 amino acids. CDR3 nucleotide sequence: TGTGCCAGCAGTTCAAGGGGGAGGGAAGAGACCCAGTACTTC. Translation: CASSSRGREETQYF.

The chain links TRBV27 to TRBJ2-7, with 7 bases fitting TRBD1. CDR1 is MNHEY, CDR2 SMNVEV, per germline (reference sequence). The CDR3 runs to 14 residues. After removal of 5 bases from V and 1 base from J, the junction contained 5 bases not matched to a gene. CDR3 protein: CASSPGTVSYEQYV. CDR3 DNA: TGTGCCAGCAGTCCCGGGACAGTTTCCTACGAGCAGTACGTC.

The V and J genes are TRBV2 and TRBJ1-1; D not resolved. The V and J ends lost 6 bases and 0 bases respectively, with 8 bases between them. Per the germline V gene, CDR1 is SNHLY and CDR2 is FYNNEI. The CDR3 loop spans 13 amino acids. CDR3 in amino acids: CASSEEMNTEAFF. In DNA, the CDR3 is TGTGCCAGCAGCGAGGAGATGAACACTGAAGCTTTCTTT. The variable domain in full, completed from reference TRBV2 and TRBJ1-1, reads EPEVTQTPSHQVTQMGQEVILRCVPISNHLYFYWYRQILGQKVEFLVSFYNNEISEKSEIFDDQFSVERPDGSNFTLKIRSTKLEDSAMYFCASSEEMNTEAFFGQGTRLTVV.

The chain combines TRBV5-1 with TRBJ2-5; possibly TRBD1 for D (5 bases). Germline-derived CDR1 and CDR2 are SGHRS and YFSETQ. The CDR3 has 14 residues. V was shortened by 0 bases and J by 5 bases, with 11 bases between the two germline ends. Here the CDR3 DNA reads TGCGCCAGCAGCTTGGTGATGTCAGGGGAGACCCAGTACTTC. Encoded protein: CASSLVMSGETQYF.

The table lists this clone with a count of one. The chain links TRBV7-2 to TRBJ2-1; 8 bases are a match to TRBD2. Per the germline V gene, CDR1 is SGHTA and CDR2 is FQGNSA. The CDR3 consists of 15 residues. The trim removed 5 bases at V and 4 bases at J, leaving 7 bases unmatched. The CDR3 coding sequence is TGTGCCAGCAGCCCGCCGGGACTAGGATACAATGAGCAGTTCTTC. Amino acids: CASSPPGLGYNEQFF.

V usage is TRBV15 and J usage is TRBJ2-2, with TRBD2 as a possible D gene (5 bases). Trimming stripped 3 bases from V and 4 bases from J, with 12 bases between. The germline CDR1 and CDR2 sequences are LNHNV and YYDKDF (reference sequence). The CDR3 has 15 amino acids. The CDR3 coding sequence is TGTGCCACCAGCAGGGTGATCAGCGGCACCGGGGAGCTGTTTTTT. Translation gives CATSRVISGTGELFF. Full variable domain (remainder filled in from reference TRBV15 and TRBJ2-2): DAMVIQNPRYQVTQFGKPVTLSCSQTLNHNVMYWYQQKSSQAPKLLFHYYDKDFNNEADTPDNFQSRRPNTSFCFLDIRSPGLGDTAMYLCATSRVISGTGELFFGEGSRLTVL.

The J gene is TRBJ2-5, the V gene TRBV7-2, with 9 bases lining up with TRBD1. V lost 3 bases and J lost 2; bases outside the gene matches: 4. Germline-derived CDR1 and CDR2 are SGHTA and FQGNSA. The CDR3 runs to 15 residues. CDR3: CASSFDRGFQETQYF. The CDR3 region has the DNA TGTGCCAGCAGCTTCGACAGGGGGTTTCAAGAGACCCAGTACTTC. The complete variable domain, with remaining parts taken from reference TRBV7-2 and TRBJ2-5, reads GAGVSQSPSNKVTEKGKDVELRCDPISGHTALYWYRQSLGQGLEFLIYFQGNSAPDKSGLPSDRFSAERTGGSVSTLTIQRTQQEDSAVYLCASSFDRGFQETQYFGPGTRLLVL.

V usage is TRBV10-3 and J usage is TRBJ1-4; D may be TRBD1 (6 bases). Germline V gives CDR1 ENHRY, CDR2 SYGVKD. This CDR3 contains 14 residues. Trimming left V 8 bases short and J 2 bases short, with 12 bases between. The CDR3 is CAIGQGITNEKLFF. The CDR3 region has the DNA TGTGCCATCGGGCAGGGGATTACTAATGAAAAACTGTTTTTT.

The V gene is TRBV20-1, the J gene TRBJ1-1; D is undetermined. From germline, CDR1 is DFQATT and CDR2 SNEGSKA (reference sequence). The CDR3 is 15 amino acids. With 3 bases removed from V and 4 bases from J, the gap between germline ends came to 18 bases. In nucleotides, the CDR3 is TGCAGTGCTAGTTCACCATCGATGATCGGCACTGAAGCTTTCTTT. It yields the protein CSASSPSMIGTEAFF.

DNA of the CDR3: TGTGCCAGCAGCCTACACACCGGGGGAGGGGTGTTGGATGAGCAGTTCTTC. Protein product: CASSLHTGGGVLDEQFF. This chain uses TRBV11-2 with TRBJ2-1; 7 bases are a match to TRBD2. Germline loops: CDR1 SGHAT, CDR2 FQNNGV. The CDR3 extends over 17 amino acids. The junction had 18 bases not matched to a gene; V was cut back by 5 bases and J by 8 bases. Full variable domain (missing parts from reference TRBV11-2 and TRBJ2-1): EAGVAQSPRYKIIEKRQSVAFWCNPISGHATLYWYQQILGQGPKLLIQFQNNGVVDDSQLPKDRFSAERLKGVDSTLKIQPAKLEDSAVYLCASSLHTGGGVLDEQFFGPGTRLTVL.

The chain uses TRBV23-1 and TRBJ1-1, with 7 bases identical to TRBD1. TRBV23-1 is an ORF, with its function uncertain. J was trimmed by 4 bases and V by 4 bases; bases with no gene match: 9. This CDR3 is 15 amino acids long. CDR3 sequence reads: CASSRQGLNSTEAFF. The CDR3 DNA is TGCGCCAGCAGTCGACAGGGTCTCAATTCCACTGAAGCTTTCTTT.

This clone has a handful of counts. The V and J genes are TRBV6-5 and TRBJ1-1; no reliable D call. The CDR3 runs to 14 residues. The V end was cut by 7 bases, the J end by 5 bases, with 17 bases between. CDR1 is MNHEY, CDR2 SVGAGI, per germline. CDR3 residues: CASTPGGDETEAFF. In DNA form, the CDR3 reads TGTGCCAGCACCCCGGGAGGTGACGAGACTGAAGCTTTCTTT.

The V gene is TRBV27, the J gene TRBJ2-2; 7 positions agree with TRBD1. Looked up from germline, CDR1 is MNHEY and CDR2 is SMNVEV (reference sequence). The CDR3 length is 14 residues. The CDR3, as DNA: TGTGCGAGTGGTGTAGGGGGCTACACCGGGGAGCTGTTTTTT. Its translation: CASGVGGYTGELFF.